This T cell receptor (beta chain) was retrieved from a study of blood T cell repertoires in COVID-19. Seattle-derived patients entered the study during active infection and were followed longitudinally. How the authors handled the data: Amplification with reference gene primers provided the estimates of nucleated cell counts. Sequencing used immunoSEQ multiplex PCR; TCRdb keeps in-frame clones, though not all of them. The V and J calls and the clone size are those of that table, but D and trimming were determined from the DNA. The table records about 350,000 clones, around 88% of them present only once. Germline loops: CDR1 MNHEY, CDR2 SMNVEV (reference sequence). V dropped 6 bases and J dropped 2 bases, with 13 bases sitting between them. The CDR3 totals 14 residues.

The clonotype was recovered from a woman aged 55-70 years with COVID-19, enrolled during active disease. Sequenced: peripheral blood. The chain links TRBV27 to TRBJ1-2, with a possible D match to TRBD1 (6 bases). CDR3 residues: CASRAGVVNYGYTF. DNA for the CDR3: TGTGCCAGCAGGGCAGGGGTCGTGAACTATGGCTACACCTTC.